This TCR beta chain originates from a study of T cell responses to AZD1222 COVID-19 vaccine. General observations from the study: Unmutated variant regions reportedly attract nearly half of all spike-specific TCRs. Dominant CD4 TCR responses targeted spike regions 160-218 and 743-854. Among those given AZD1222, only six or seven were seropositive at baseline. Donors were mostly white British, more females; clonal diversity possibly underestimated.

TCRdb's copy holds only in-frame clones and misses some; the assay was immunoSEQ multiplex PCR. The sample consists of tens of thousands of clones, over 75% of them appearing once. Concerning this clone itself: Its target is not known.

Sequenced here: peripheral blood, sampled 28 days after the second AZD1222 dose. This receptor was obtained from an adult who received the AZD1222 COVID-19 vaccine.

The CDR3 loop reads CASSLQGAGGTGELFF. The DNA for the CDR3 is TGTGCCAGCAGTTTACAGGGGGCTGGGGGGACCGGGGAGCTGTTTTTT. The chain employs TRBV28 and TRBJ2-2, with 8 positions matching TRBD1. The V gene end was trimmed by 2 bases and the J gene end by 5 bases; junction bases not matched to a gene: 7. Germline CDR1 is MDHEN and CDR2 is SYDVKM. This CDR3 has 16 amino acids. The complete variable domain, with remaining parts taken from reference TRBV28 and TRBJ2-2, reads DVKVTQSSRYLVKRTGEKVFLECVQDMDHENMFWYRQDPGLGLRLIYFSYDVKMKEKGDIPEGYSVSREKKERFSLILESASTNQTSMYLCASSLQGAGGTGELFFGEGSRLTVL.